The 4 T cell receptor beta chains below come from one sample, sequenced in a study of T cell clonotyping in hematopoietic cell transplantation. Method: immunoSEQ multiplex PCR; TCRdb's copy keeps in-frame clones and lacks some. In the table there are some 2,000 clones, around 76% of which are singletons. Sequenced input: peripheral blood mononuclear cells. These receptors originate from a man under 40 in good health. Some clones in this sample may be carry-over from other donors' samples.

The CDR3 is CASTDLPVSGANVLTF. DNA for the CDR3: TGCGCCAGTACGGACCTTCCAGTCTCTGGGGCCAACGTCCTGACTTTC. J is TRBJ2-6 and V is TRBV5-1, with D uncertain. The CDR3 spans 16 residues. Trimming removed 8 bases at V and 0 bases at J, with 15 bases between. The germline gives CDR1 SGHRS, CDR2 YFSETQ.

This sequence joins TRBV9 and TRBJ2-7; 8 nucleotides align to TRBD2. Germline V gene data show CDR1 as SGDLS and CDR2 as YYNGEE. This CDR3 has 15 amino acids. V lost 4 bases and J lost 3; bases outside the gene matches: 9. CDR3 loop: CASSPDSGTSYEQYF. The DNA for the CDR3 is TGTGCCAGCAGCCCCGATAGCGGGACCAGCTACGAGCAGTACTTC.

This chain connects TRBV27 to TRBJ2-3; 10 bases map to TRBD1. Germline V gene data show CDR1 as MNHEY and CDR2 as SMNVEV (reference sequence). The CDR3 is made up of 16 amino acids. Trimming took 4 bases from V and 4 from J; bases not matched to a gene: 8. The CDR3 region is CASSSIAGTGADTQYF. The CDR3, as DNA: TGTGCCAGCAGTTCGATAGCGGGGACAGGGGCAGATACGCAGTATTTT.

V usage is TRBV30 and J usage is TRBJ1-6; a possible D gene is TRBD1 (6 bases). Germline CDR1 is GTSNPN and CDR2 is SVGIG (reference sequence). The V and J ends lost 4 bases and 10 bases respectively, with 20 bases between them. This CDR3 contains 15 residues. The CDR3: CAWTLSTSQGSPLHF. The CDR3 DNA reads as TGTGCCTGGACCCTTAGTACCTCCCAGGGGTCACCCCTCCACTTT.